These 25 T cell receptor beta chains share one sample of origin, sequenced in a study of radiation and T cells in renal cell carcinoma. Time point noted: blood 4 weeks post-SBRT, at nephrectomy. Described treatment: 15 Gy SBRT to primary tumor, nephrectomy 4 weeks later. Sequencing used immunoSEQ multiplex PCR; TCRdb keeps in-frame clones, though not all of them. The data show some 78,000 clones, 80% to 90% seen once. Sequencing used blood, obtained from a patient whose treatment included radiotherapy and nephrectomy. All receptors derive from a woman in her 70s with renal cell carcinoma.

The rearrangement joins TRBV6-5 to TRBJ1-5; no firm D call. Looked up from germline, CDR1 is MNHEY and CDR2 is SVGAGI. This CDR3 region has 13 residues. Trimming took 5 bases from V and 5 from J, leaving 10 bases between them. CDR3 nucleotides: TGTGCCAGCAGTATAAGAGGCGATCAGCCCCAGCATTTT. Translating it yields CASSIRGDQPQHF.

V is TRBV30 and J is TRBJ1-1; D gene unclear. Per germline, CDR1 GTSNPN and CDR2 SVGIG (reference sequence). V dropped 1 base and J dropped 8 bases, with 17 bases sitting between them. The CDR3 totals 14 residues. CDR3 in DNA: TGTGCCTGGAGTGCGTACTCTCTAATGGACGAAGCTTTCTTT. Translating gives CAWSAYSLMDEAFF.

The gene calls are TRBV5-1 and TRBJ2-1, with 7 bases lining up with TRBD2. The CDR3 totals 16 residues. The V gene's germline CDR1 is SGHRS and CDR2 YFSETQ. V lost 1 base and J lost 0; bases outside the gene matches: 4. The CDR3 region is CASSLTTGGSYNEQFF. The CDR3 DNA is TGCGCCAGCAGCTTGACTACGGGGGGCTCCTACAATGAGCAGTTCTTC.

The CDR3 sequence is CASSQGEDYGYTF. Written as DNA, the CDR3 is TGTGCCAGCAGTCAAGGGGAGGACTATGGCTACACCTTC. The V call is TRBV5-6, the J call TRBJ1-2, with TRBD1 as a possible D gene (5 bases). The germline V gene has CDR1 SGHDT and CDR2 YYEEEE. With 5 bases removed from V and 3 bases from J, the gap between germline ends came to 11 bases. This CDR3 is built from 13 residues.

In its sample, this clone was seen a few times. The chain couples TRBV2 to TRBJ1-1, with a tentative D call TRBD1 (5 bases). In germline, CDR1 is SNHLY, CDR2 FYNNEI. The CDR3 extends over 11 amino acids. Deletions cut 3 bases from V and 9 bases from J, with 8 bases between. The CDR3 DNA follows: TGTGCCAGCAGTGAGCGGACACAAGCTTTCTTT. Translating gives CASSERTQAFF.

The table lists this clone with a count of one. The genes are TRBV5-4 and TRBJ1-1, with D maybe TRBD1 (6 bases). Trimming pared 1 base from V and 4 bases from J, leaving 8 bases between. There are 13 residues in the CDR3. The germline V gene has CDR1 SGHNT and CDR2 YYREEE (reference sequence). CDR3 loop: CASSLKGGTEAFF. The CDR3 bases are TGTGCCAGCAGCTTGAAGGGGGGCACTGAAGCTTTCTTT.

In regard to this clone: This same CDR3 is encoded by further DNA sequences in the sample. The chain carries TRBV6-6 and TRBJ1-5; D is uncertain. The CDR3 is 15 amino acids. The V gene lost 2 bases and the J gene lost 0 bases, with 8 bases spanning the gap. Germline assignment: CDR1 MNHNY and CDR2 SVGAGI (reference sequence). CDR3 coding DNA: TGTGCCAGCAGTTACCGCGGGGATAGCAATCAGCCCCAGCATTTT. Its translation: CASSYRGDSNQPQHF.

This clone was counted a single time. V is TRBV6-1 and J is TRBJ1-5, with no clear D. Looked up from germline, CDR1 is MNHNS and CDR2 is SASEGT. V was pared by 4 bases and J by 4 bases, with 14 bases between. The CDR3 has 15 amino acids. CDR3 coding DNA: TGTGCCAGCAGTGCGGGAGCGTGGGAAAATCAGCCCCAGCATTTT. This translates into CASSAGAWENQPQHF.

In its sample, this clone was seen once. The CDR3 nucleotides are TGCGCCAGCAGCCAAGATCCGTCCGGGACAACCTCCTACAATGAGCAGTTCTTC. It is translated as CASSQDPSGTTSYNEQFF. J is TRBJ2-1 and V is TRBV4-1, with a weak D call TRBD1 (6 bases). CDR3 size: 18 residues. V shed 0 bases and J shed 0 bases, with 15 bases lying between them. Germline CDR1 and CDR2: MGHRA and YSYEKL.

The chain is built from TRBV4-3 and TRBJ2-7; D possibly corresponds to TRBD1 (6 bases). Looked up from germline, CDR1 is LGHNA and CDR2 is YSLEER. Trimming removed 4 bases at V and 2 bases at J, with 15 bases between. CDR3 length: 15 amino acids. CDR3 bases: TGCGCCAGCAGCCCCGGAACAGGGAGCCCCTACGAGCAGTACTTC. It codes for CASSPGTGSPYEQYF.

The chain couples TRBV14 to TRBJ2-1; no clear D. Germline V gene sequence: CDR1 SGHDN, CDR2 FVKESK. The CDR3 has 11 residues. The V end lost 3 bases, the J end lost 10 bases, and 7 bases lay between the germline ends. CDR3 residues: CASSHTTEQFF. DNA of the CDR3: TGTGCCAGCAGCCATACCACCGAGCAGTTCTTC.

V is TRBV19 and J is TRBJ1-1; 10 bases align to TRBD1. The trim removed 8 bases at V and 3 bases at J, leaving 3 bases unmatched. Per the germline V gene, CDR1 is LNHDA and CDR2 is SQIVND (reference sequence). This CDR3 is 13 amino acids long. CDR3 DNA: TGTGCCAGTGGACAGGGGGTGGACACTGAAGCTTTCTTT. Its protein product is CASGQGVDTEAFF.

This clone was found once. The chain has TRBV21-1 and TRBJ1-2; whether TRBD1, the table's D call, matches the DNA was not checked. TRBV21-1 is deemed a pseudogene. The CDR3 is 12 amino acids. The CDR3 sequence is CATPTGSYGYTF. Written as DNA, the CDR3 is TGTGCCACCCCAACAGGGAGCTATGGCTACACCTTC.

The chain uses TRBV5-4 and TRBJ2-1, with 8 bases that match TRBD2. CDR3 length: 14 residues. Losses at the gene ends were 0 bases for V and 8 bases for J; bases not matched to a gene: 4. CDR1 SGHNT and CDR2 YYREEE come from the germline V gene (reference sequence). CDR3 nucleotides: TGTGCCAGCAGCTTGGTAACGGGGGGGGATGAGCAGTTCTTC. It codes for CASSLVTGGDEQFF. The full variable domain, completed using reference TRBV5-4 and TRBJ2-1, is ETGVTQSPTHLIKTRGQQVTLRCSSQSGHNTVSWYQQALGQGPQFIFQYYREEENGRGNFPPRFSGLQFPNYSSELNVNALELDDSALYLCASSLVTGGDEQFFGPGTRLTVL.

This chain uses TRBV5-1 with TRBJ1-2, with D perhaps matching TRBD1 (6 bases). The CDR3 spans 13 residues. Deletions cut 2 bases from V and 4 bases from J, with 9 bases between. Germline V CDR1 and CDR2: SGHRS, YFSETQ. The CDR3 region is CASSLQGLYGYTF. In DNA, the CDR3 is TGCGCCAGCAGCTTACAGGGCCTCTATGGCTACACCTTC. Supplemented by reference TRBV5-1 and TRBJ1-2, the full variable domain reads KAGVTQTPRYLIKTRGQQVTLSCSPISGHRSVSWYQQTPGQGLQFLFEYFSETQRNKGNFPGRFSGRQFSNSRSEMNVSTLELGDSALYLCASSLQGLYGYTFGSGTRLTVV.

This clone showed up just once. This chain uses TRBV14 with TRBJ2-3; 8 nucleotides align to TRBD2. Germline loops: CDR1 SGHDN, CDR2 FVKESK. V was clipped by 4 bases and J by 5 bases; unmatched bases: 5. There are 14 residues in the CDR3. Here the CDR3 DNA reads TGTGCCAGCAGCCGGGAGCGGGGGATAGATACGCAGTATTTT. As protein: CASSRERGIDTQYF.

The rearrangement links TRBV28 to TRBJ1-1, with 7 nucleotides matching TRBD1. CDR3 length: 14 amino acids. V was pared by 6 bases and J by 5 bases, with 9 bases of the junction left unmatched. Germline V gene lookup returns CDR1 MDHEN and CDR2 SYDVKM. The CDR3, as DNA: TGTGCCAGCAGCACGGGACAGTGGGAAACTGAAGCTTTCTTT. Translating gives CASSTGQWETEAFF.

The chain has TRBV23-1 and TRBJ1-2, with D hard to call. TRBV23-1 has ORF status, its function being uncertain. Trimming cost V 7 bases and J 0 bases, with 9 bases left between them. This CDR3 comprises 13 residues. In DNA, the CDR3 is TGCGCCAGCACACGGGCGTCTAACTATGGCTACACCTTC. Protein sequence: CASTRASNYGYTF.

This chain joins TRBV5-6 and TRBJ2-3, with D uncertain. The CDR3 consists of 13 residues. V was clipped by 0 bases and J by 10 bases, with 12 bases between them. Germline V gene sequence: CDR1 SGHDT, CDR2 YYEEEE. CDR3 bases: TGTGCCAGCAGCTTGGAGGCGACTGGCGCGCAGTATTTT. Encoded protein: CASSLEATGAQYF.

The genes are TRBV7-8 and TRBJ2-5; 13 nucleotides align to TRBD2. Per germline, CDR1 SGHVS and CDR2 FQNEAQ. Trimming removed 2 bases from V and 5 bases from J; junction bases left unmatched: 17. CDR3 length: 20 residues. CDR3 loop: CASSLSRGLAGAPNLETQYF. Here the CDR3 DNA reads TGTGCCAGCAGCTTATCCCGAGGACTAGCGGGGGCCCCGAATTTGGAGACCCAGTACTTC.

This chain links TRBV5-4 with TRBJ2-7; 13 nucleotides align to TRBD2. The ends lost 4 bases at V and 6 bases at J; junction bases unmatched: 13. The CDR3 is 17 amino acids. CDR1 is SGHNT and CDR2 is YYREEE in the germline V gene (reference sequence). The CDR3 reads CASSRGLAGAPFVEQYF. In nucleotides, the CDR3 is TGTGCCAGCAGCAGAGGACTAGCGGGGGCCCCGTTTGTCGAGCAGTACTTC.

The V call is TRBV6-1, the J call TRBJ2-7; no reliable D call. Per the germline V gene, CDR1 is MNHNS and CDR2 is SASEGT. This CDR3 has 14 residues. V lost 8 bases and J lost 1, with 15 bases in between. This CDR3 is CASVQRLLSYEQYF. CDR3 bases: TGTGCCAGCGTTCAAAGGCTACTTTCCTACGAGCAGTACTTC.

V is TRBV7-9 and J is TRBJ1-1; D gene uncertain. V was cut by 11 bases and J by 1 base, with 17 bases left in between. The V gene's germline CDR1 is SEHNR and CDR2 FQNEAQ (reference sequence). The CDR3 contains 14 residues. DNA for the CDR3: TGTGCCGGCGGTTCCTCCAGAAGGAACACTGAAGCTTTCTTT. Its translation is CAGGSSRRNTEAFF.

The count of this clone is one. V gene TRBV5-1 combines with J gene TRBJ2-2; 9 bases align to TRBD2. The CDR3 extends over 16 amino acids. Germline CDR1 and CDR2: SGHRS and YFSETQ. J gave up 6 bases and V 1 base, and 7 bases lay outside the gene matches. Written as DNA, the CDR3 is TGCGCCAGCAGCTTGAATCTAGCGGGGTTGGCCGGGGAGCTGTTTTTT. This gives the protein CASSLNLAGLAGELFF.

The chain couples TRBV2 to TRBJ1-1, with D perhaps TRBD1 (6 bases). Trimming stripped 5 bases from V and 4 bases from J, with 11 bases between. CDR3 size: 13 residues. Germline V gives CDR1 SNHLY, CDR2 FYNNEI. In DNA form, the CDR3 reads TGTGCCAGCAGTACGTTACAGGGCACTGAAGCTTTCTTT. Encoded protein: CASSTLQGTEAFF.